The text below deals with one TCR beta chain. Its antigen remains unidentified. These data are taken from a study of CD8 T cells in ankylosing spondylitis. Points from the study as a whole: A motif in TCR beta, a set of about 8 highly homologous variants, appeared characteristic of ankylosing spondylitis blood. Reportedly, matched ankylosing spondylitis synovial fluid was significantly enriched for disease-linked clones.

TCRdb re-called the 5' RACE reads with MiXCR, one entry per CDR3 protein. The sample holds fewer than 750,000 distinct CDR3 sequences, around 20% seen once. Sequenced input: blood, either unsorted or a sorted T cell fraction (not recorded which). This receptor was obtained from a male donor with ankylosing spondylitis.

The CDR3 reads CASTPPGGLRQFF. The CDR3 DNA follows: TGTGCCAGCACCCCACCAGGGGGCTTAAGGCAGTTCTTC. The chain combines TRBV6-6 with TRBJ2-1, with 8 nucleotides matching TRBD1. The V segment lost 7 bases and the J segment 12 bases; nucleotides outside the gene matches: 11. The CDR3 totals 13 residues. In germline, CDR1 is MNHNY, CDR2 SVGAGI (reference sequence).